The sequence of this TCR beta chain was determined in a study of OX40 agonist ivuxolimab in advanced cancers. Turning to the study itself: The mean age was approximately 60 years, ranging from 23 to 79, with more than 70% of participants male. Enrollees could have had prior anti-PD-1, anti-PD-L1 or anti-CTLA-4 therapy, which around 43% had received. The study's findings and limits: Those patients achieving a partial response at 0.1-3.0 mg/kg showed among the lowest clonal expansion. Fewer expanded clones were found on average in CD4+ than in CD8+ T cells.

V was pared by 10 bases and J by 2 bases, with 12 bases between. The germline V gene has CDR1 SEHNR and CDR2 FQNEAQ (reference sequence). The CDR3 runs 12 residues. This clone has a single count. The antigen remains unidentified. Sequencing used immunoSEQ multiplex PCR; TCRdb keeps in-frame clones, though not all of them. The table has fewer than 80,000 clones, 65% to 90% seen once; the top ten hold roughly 0.71%. The TCR comes from an adult with an advanced solid tumor such as melanoma, head and neck, liver or kidney cancer. The sample was CD4+ or CD8+ T cells sorted from blood, taken in a trial of the OX40 agonist ivuxolimab. V and J are TRBV7-9 and TRBJ2-7, with D possibly called TRBD1 or TRBD2 (5 bases each). The CDR3 bases are TGTGCCACCGGGAAGGGGACCTACGAGCAGTACTTC. Residues: CATGKGTYEQYF.